This T cell receptor beta chain stems from a study of shared clonotypes between healthy human individuals. The CDR3 covers 15 residues. Per the germline V gene, CDR1 is SGHRS and CDR2 is YFSETQ. J lost 0 bases, V lost 2 bases, and 3 bases had no gene match. Study conclusions and caveats: Having only a few donors restricted how much genetic and exposure-history diversity was captured. About 5% of naive CD4 clonotypes were shared across a few donors. Compared with clonotypes that all four donors shared, non-shared clonotypes had lower generation probabilities.

Of note for this clone: The antigen remains undetermined.

TCRdb's table, derived via immunoSEQ multiplex PCR, lists solely in-frame clones and lacks some. The sample lists around 2.3 million clones, approximately 96% seen once, with 0.13% in the top ten. The sequence was obtained from a man aged 18-30 years in good health. The sample consisted of naive CD4+ T cells sorted from blood. This sample's subset: CD45RA+ positively selected. The chain employs TRBV5-1 and TRBJ2-3; 7 nucleotides match TRBD2. The CDR3 DNA sequence: TGCGCCAGCAGCTTCGGGGGGTCTAGCACAGATACGCAGTATTTT. It is translated as CASSFGGSSTDTQYF.